Here is one T cell receptor beta chain with its context. Additional DNA sequences in this sample encode the identical CDR3. The V gene's germline CDR1 is SGHRS and CDR2 YFSETQ. Trimming stripped 4 bases from V and 2 bases from J, with 9 bases between. CDR3 length equals 13 residues. The entry originates in a study of shared clonotypes between healthy human individuals. Every subset's genomic DNA went evenly onto several immunoSEQ plates. DNA at about 210 ng, 25,000 to 35,000 T cell genomes, went into sorted-subset replicate PCRs. Authors' processing steps: Owing to the provision of junction-only sequences devoid of quality scores by immunoSEQ, filtering differed. Here immunoSEQ multiplex PCR was the method, and the copy in TCRdb shows in-frame clones only, minus some. V, J and clone size are those of that table, while D and trimming were read from the DNA. The sample has over 1.4 million clones; roughly 96% are singletons.

V gene TRBV5-1 combines with J gene TRBJ2-5; D is possibly TRBD1 (6 bases). Sequenced: naive CD4+ T cells sorted from blood. Subset reported: CD45RA+ positively selected. This receptor was obtained from a man under 40 in good health. CDR3: CASSTGQQETQYF. CDR3 bases: TGCGCCAGCAGCACAGGACAGCAAGAGACCCAGTACTTC.